The T cell receptor (beta chain) under discussion was sequenced for a study of blood T cells in healthy people across ages. Collection of around 10 milliliters of peripheral blood was performed for each donor. A sample-barcoded 5' primer and a J-beta primer mix were used in a second PCR of roughly 7 to 11 cycles. MiXCR, run by TCRdb on the 5' RACE reads, gives a single entry per CDR3 protein. The sample contains about 680,000 distinct CDR3 sequences, around 45% of which appear only once. This clonotype was picked up many times. Its target is unknown. Germline V lookup: CDR1 MNHEY, CDR2 SMNVEV (reference sequence). The V gene lost 5 bases and the J gene lost 3 bases, with 13 bases spanning the gap. This CDR3 region has 14 residues. Study observations and caveats: The diversity estimates, figures obtained from one million T cells, were considered underestimates.

The sample comprised blood. The gene calls are TRBV27 and TRBJ2-5, with D perhaps TRBD2 (5 bases). The sequence derives from a woman aged 55 to 70 in good health. Here the CDR3 DNA reads TGTGCCAGCAGTGCCGGGGAGAGGGAAGAGACCCAGTACTTC. Protein: CASSAGEREETQYF.